One T cell receptor beta chain is described in this entry. In the source study's methods: Reference gene primer amplification gave nucleated cell count estimates. Produced via immunoSEQ multiplex PCR; TCRdb's table is partial and in-frame only. Clonal size and the V and J genes are those of that table, whereas D and trimming came from the DNA. The sample shows about 110,000 clones, about 80% of them seen only once. The source of the sample is a study of blood T cell repertoires in COVID-19. Per the germline V gene, CDR1 is LGHNA and CDR2 is YSLEER. CDR3 length equals 18 residues. V shed 0 bases, J shed 0 bases, and the junction held 7 bases outside the gene matches.

Sequencing was done on a sample of peripheral blood. This receptor was taken from a woman in her 70s with acute or convalescent COVID-19. The gene calls are TRBV4-3 and TRBJ2-2; 7 bases agree with TRBD2. CDR3 sequence (DNA): TGCGCCAGCAGCCAAGATGAGGTGACTAGCACGAACACCGGGGAGCTGTTTTTT. It is translated as CASSQDEVTSTNTGELFF.